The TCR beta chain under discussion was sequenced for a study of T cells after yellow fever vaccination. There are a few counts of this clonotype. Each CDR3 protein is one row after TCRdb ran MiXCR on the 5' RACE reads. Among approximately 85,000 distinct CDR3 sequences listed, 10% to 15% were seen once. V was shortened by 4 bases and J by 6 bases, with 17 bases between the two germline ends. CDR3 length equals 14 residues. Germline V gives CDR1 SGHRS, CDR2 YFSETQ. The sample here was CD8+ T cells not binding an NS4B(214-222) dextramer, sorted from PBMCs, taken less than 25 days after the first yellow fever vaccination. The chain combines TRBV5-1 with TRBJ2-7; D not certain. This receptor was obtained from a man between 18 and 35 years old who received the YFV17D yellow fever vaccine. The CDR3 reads CASSPSPGSFEQYV. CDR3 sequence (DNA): TGCGCCAGCAGCCCCTCTCCAGGCAGTTTCGAGCAGTACGTC.